The 27 T cell receptor beta chains presented below share a single source sample, sequenced in a study of T cell responses to AZD1222 COVID-19 vaccine. Only in-frame clones appear in the TCRdb table, and some are missing; sequencing was by immunoSEQ multiplex PCR. The sample has 150,000 or so clones, about 89% seen once; the top ten hold roughly 3.8%. The sample was peripheral blood, taken 28 days after the second AZD1222 dose. The source is an adult who received the AZD1222 COVID-19 vaccine.

The chain recombines TRBV5-1 with TRBJ2-1, with 7 bases aligning to TRBD2. Trimming cost V 4 bases and J 6 bases; bases outside gene matches: 7. Per the germline V gene, CDR1 is SGHRS and CDR2 is YFSETQ. The CDR3 spans 14 residues. The CDR3 DNA reads as TGCGCCAGCAGCACGCAAACGGGGGGCAATGAGCAGTTCTTC. Amino acid sequence: CASSTQTGGNEQFF.

The chain carries TRBV6-5 and TRBJ1-2, with D perhaps matching TRBD1 (5 bases). Germline V lookup: CDR1 MNHEY, CDR2 SVGAGI. V gave up 1 base and J gave up 13 bases, with 16 bases separating them. This CDR3 comprises 13 residues. CDR3 sequence (DNA): TGTGCCAGCAGTTACTTTCAGGGCGGGGGATGCACCTTC. This translates into CASSYFQGGGCTF.

The rearrangement links TRBV10-3 to TRBJ2-7, with 8 nucleotides matching TRBD2. The J segment lost 5 bases and the V segment lost 8 bases, leaving 2 bases of the junction unmatched. The CDR3 is 11 residues long. Germline V gene lookup returns CDR1 ENHRY and CDR2 SYGVKD. The CDR3 here is CAIDGGDEQYF. The CDR3 DNA reads TGTGCCATCGACGGGGGGGACGAGCAGTACTTC.

The V call is TRBV6-6, the J call TRBJ1-6, with 7 bases aligning to TRBD1. The CDR3 consists of 16 residues. J gave up 1 base and V 7 bases, and 7 bases lay outside the gene matches. Per germline, CDR1 MNHNY and CDR2 SVGAGI (reference sequence). CDR3 DNA sequence: TGTGCCAGCACTGGGGGACAGACGTCCTATAATTCACCCCTCCACTTT. This codes for CASTGGQTSYNSPLHF.

The CDR3 bases are TGCGCCAGCAGGGAACAGGGGGGGATAGCCCCAGATACGCAGTATTTT. This encodes CASREQGGIAPDTQYF. The chain is built from TRBV10-1 and TRBJ2-3; a possible D gene is TRBD1 (8 bases). V lost 6 bases and J 4 bases, leaving 20 bases between the germline ends. The CDR3 consists of 16 residues. Germline V gives CDR1 WNHNN, CDR2 SYGVQD (reference sequence).

The rearrangement uses TRBV27 and TRBJ2-7; no definite D call. Germline V gives CDR1 MNHEY, CDR2 SMNVEV (reference sequence). The CDR3 has 15 amino acids. V shed 4 bases and J shed 3 bases, with 16 bases lying between them. CDR3 in amino acids: CASSCPVTDYYEQYF. As DNA, the CDR3 is TGTGCCAGCAGTTGTCCGGTAACAGATTACTACGAGCAGTACTTC.

The chain uses TRBV7-2 and TRBJ2-3, with 12 bases aligning to TRBD2. V shed 2 bases and J 4 bases; nucleotides not matched to a gene: 10. There are 18 residues in the CDR3. Germline CDR1 reads SGHTA; CDR2 reads FQGNSA. In nucleotides, the CDR3 is TGTGCCAGCAGCTTAAATGTACGGCTAGCGGGAGGGTCAGATACGCAGTATTTT. This translates into CASSLNVRLAGGSDTQYF. The complete variable domain, with remaining parts taken from reference TRBV7-2 and TRBJ2-3, reads GAGVSQSPSNKVTEKGKDVELRCDPISGHTALYWYRQSLGQGLEFLIYFQGNSAPDKSGLPSDRFSAERTGGSVSTLTIQRTQQEDSAVYLCASSLNVRLAGGSDTQYFGPGTRLTVL.

The chain recombines TRBV2 with TRBJ1-2; the D gene is possibly TRBD1 (5 bases). The CDR3 is 11 amino acids. V shed 8 bases and J shed 6 bases, with 10 bases lying between them. Germline assignment: CDR1 SNHLY and CDR2 FYNNEI. This CDR3 is CASAARDGYTF. The CDR3 DNA reads as TGTGCCAGCGCTGCCAGGGATGGCTACACCTTC.

The rearrangement links TRBV10-3 to TRBJ1-2, with D possibly TRBD1 on 5 matching bases. The CDR3 has 12 amino acids. Germline values: CDR1 ENHRY, CDR2 SYGVKD. Trimming stripped 4 bases from V and 8 bases from J, with 11 bases between. The CDR3 DNA reads TGTGCCATCAGTGTCCAGGGTGGGGGCTACACCTTC. It codes for CAISVQGGGYTF.

The rearrangement links TRBV18 to TRBJ2-5; 7 positions match TRBD1. Germline CDR1 is KGHSH and CDR2 is LQKENI. The CDR3 is 14 amino acids. With 4 bases clipped from V and 3 bases from J, the junction kept 5 bases outside the gene matches. The CDR3 sequence: CASSQLDREETQYF. The CDR3 coding sequence is TGTGCCAGCTCACAACTCGACAGGGAAGAGACCCAGTACTTC.

The CDR3 coding sequence is TGTGCCAGCAGCTTAGCCGCCGGTATCGACGAGCAGTACTTC. Translating it yields CASSLAAGIDEQYF. V gene TRBV7-3 combines with J gene TRBJ2-7; D remains ambiguous. Trimming took off 2 bases at V and 5 bases at J, with 13 bases between the two ends. Germline V gene data show CDR1 as SGHTA and CDR2 as FQGTGA. CDR3 length: 14 residues.

The chain employs TRBV11-2 and TRBJ2-1, with 15 positions matching TRBD2. The germline V gene has CDR1 SGHAT and CDR2 FQNNGV. Trimming at V came to 2 bases and at J to 8 bases, leaving 4 bases not matched to a gene. This CDR3 has 16 amino acids. The CDR3 here is CASSLWTSGRAYEQFF. The CDR3 nucleotides are TGTGCCAGCAGCTTATGGACTAGCGGGAGGGCGTATGAGCAGTTCTTC.

This rearrangement joins TRBV10-3 to TRBJ2-1; no definite D call. V shed 2 bases and J shed 2 bases, with 4 bases lying between them. This CDR3 has 13 amino acids. The germline V gene has CDR1 ENHRY and CDR2 SYGVKD. CDR3 loop: CAISEGTYNEQFF. The CDR3 nucleotides are TGTGCCATCAGTGAGGGGACCTACAATGAGCAGTTCTTC.

The V call is TRBV4-1, the J call TRBJ2-7; D ambiguous. V lost 2 bases to trimming and J lost 2 bases, with 19 bases between them. Germline V CDR1 and CDR2: MGHRA, YSYEKL. This CDR3 has 17 residues. The CDR3 region is CASSQPPGFLKTYEQYF. CDR3 DNA: TGCGCCAGCAGCCAACCCCCTGGCTTTCTGAAAACCTACGAGCAGTACTTC.

This chain uses TRBV6-6 with TRBJ1-1; D is uncertain. V was trimmed by 5 bases and J by 8 bases, leaving 12 bases between them. Germline V CDR1 and CDR2: MNHNY, SVGAGI (reference sequence). The CDR3 totals 12 residues. CDR3 sequence: CASSRSGGEAFF. The CDR3 DNA reads TGTGCCAGCAGTCGATCCGGTGGAGAAGCTTTCTTT.

The rearrangement links TRBV13 to TRBJ2-4; D may be TRBD1 (5 bases). V gave up 1 base and J gave up 7 bases, with 8 bases separating them. CDR3 length: 13 residues. Germline CDR1 is PRHDT and CDR2 is FYEKMQ (reference sequence). This CDR3 reads CASSLEGKNIQYF. CDR3 DNA sequence: TGTGCCAGCAGCTTAGAGGGGAAGAACATTCAGTACTTC.

The chain uses TRBV24-1 and TRBJ2-6; unclear D gene. The CDR3 runs 15 residues. V lost 4 bases to trimming and J lost 3 bases, with 9 bases between them. Germline-derived CDR1 and CDR2 are KGHDR and SFDVKD. CDR3 nucleotides: TGTGCCACCAGTGACCCCAACTTTGGGGCCAACGTCCTGACTTTC. Residues: CATSDPNFGANVLTF.

This rearrangement joins TRBV4-2 to TRBJ2-3; 7 bases are a match to TRBD1. The germline V gene encodes CDR1 LGHNA and CDR2 YNFKEQ. CDR3 size: 14 residues. The V and J ends lost 0 bases and 8 bases, in that order; junction bases with no gene match: 5. The CDR3 protein is CASSQETGSGTQYF. The DNA of the CDR3 is TGTGCCAGCAGCCAAGAGACAGGGTCAGGTACGCAGTATTTT.

The V and J genes are TRBV29-1 and TRBJ1-3; D not certain. The V gene's germline CDR1 is SQVTM and CDR2 ANQGSEA. There are 13 residues in the CDR3. Deletions cut 1 base from V and 0 bases from J, with 4 bases between. CDR3 loop: CSVEVSSGNTIYF. The CDR3 nucleotides are TGCAGCGTTGAAGTGAGCTCTGGAAACACCATATATTTT.

The chain combines TRBV9 with TRBJ1-1; tentative D call: TRBD1 (5 bases). CDR1 SGDLS and CDR2 YYNGEE come from the germline V gene. The CDR3 has 14 amino acids. The V end was cut by 4 bases, the J end by 1 base, with 11 bases between. The CDR3, as DNA: TGTGCCAGCAGCCCAAACGACAGGAACACTGAAGCTTTCTTT. Translating it yields CASSPNDRNTEAFF.

V and J are TRBV5-3 and TRBJ1-2; D is undetermined. TRBV5-3 is an open reading frame, and its role is uncertain. This CDR3 is built from 14 residues. V lost 0 bases and J 6 bases, leaving 12 bases between the germline ends. CDR3 protein: CARSLARGKDGYTF. CDR3 bases: TGTGCCAGAAGCTTGGCCAGAGGAAAAGATGGCTACACCTTC.

The chain employs TRBV24-1 and TRBJ2-3; D remains unclear. CDR1 is KGHDR and CDR2 is SFDVKD in the germline V gene. Trimming removed 7 bases at V and 1 base at J, with 5 bases between. The CDR3 spans 12 residues. The DNA for the CDR3 is TGTGCCACCAGCGAGGGCACAGATACGCAGTATTTT. Protein: CATSEGTDTQYF.

The chain links TRBV25-1 to TRBJ1-1, with no clear D. The CDR3 loop spans 14 amino acids. The germline V gene encodes CDR1 MGHDK and CDR2 SYGVNS. Trimming removed 3 bases from V and 4 bases from J, with 12 bases in between. The CDR3 DNA is TGTGCCAGCAGTGAGGAAAGAATTGGCACTGAAGCTTTCTTT. Translated, it gives CASSEERIGTEAFF.

The J gene is TRBJ1-4, the V gene TRBV19; D gene uncertain. Trimming took 3 bases from V and 4 from J, leaving 9 bases between them. Germline V gives CDR1 LNHDA, CDR2 SQIVND (reference sequence). The CDR3 runs 14 residues. Written as DNA, the CDR3 is TGTGCCAGTAGTATTTCAGGTCTTAATGAAAAACTGTTTTTT. Translation: CASSISGLNEKLFF.

This clone has just a few counts. The chain employs TRBV19 and TRBJ1-5; TRBD1 matches 8 bases. This CDR3 has 14 amino acids. Trimming removed 4 bases from V and 6 bases from J; junction bases left unmatched: 5. CDR1 and CDR2 (germline): LNHDA, SQIVND (reference sequence). The CDR3 spells CASSKGQAGQPQHF. The CDR3 DNA follows: TGTGCCAGTAGTAAGGGACAGGCGGGTCAGCCCCAGCATTTT.

The chain is built from TRBV11-3 and TRBJ2-2; 12 nucleotides line up with TRBD2. CDR3 length: 15 amino acids. Germline V gene sequence: CDR1 SGHNT, CDR2 YENEEA. V lost 4 bases to trimming and J lost 4 bases; unmatched junction nucleotides: 1. Here the CDR3 DNA reads TGTGCCAGCAGCTGGACTAGCGGGACCACCGGGGAGCTGTTTTTT. Translating it yields CASSWTSGTTGELFF.

In its sample, this clone was seen once. The CDR3, as DNA: TGTGCCAGTAGTATACGGGCAGGGTACGACGAGCAGTACTTC. Encoded protein: CASSIRAGYDEQYF. This rearrangement joins TRBV19 to TRBJ2-7, with D possibly being TRBD1 (5 bases). V gave up 2 bases and J gave up 5 bases, with 13 bases separating them. The V gene's germline CDR1 is LNHDA and CDR2 SQIVND (reference sequence). The CDR3 covers 14 residues.